This T cell receptor (beta chain) is drawn from a study of T cells after yellow fever vaccination. The CDR3 runs 14 residues. J was trimmed by 7 bases and V by 4 bases; bases with no gene match: 8. Germline CDR1 is KGHSH and CDR2 is LQKENI. Study-level findings and limits: Most primary-vaccination clones recurred post-booster (roughly 96% CD4, over 70% CD8).

TCRdb redid the calling of the 5' RACE reads with MiXCR, one entry per CDR3 protein. The repertoire consists of 250,000 to 350,000 distinct CDR3 sequences, with about 6.9% occurring once and the leading ten covering 15% to 20%. The sample holds many counts of this clonotype. Its antigen is as yet unknown. The source material was PBMCs, sampled about 41 days after the first yellow fever vaccination. The chain joins TRBV18 to TRBJ1-2; 8 bases line up with TRBD1. This receptor was identified in a man younger than 35 who received the YFV17D yellow fever vaccine. In DNA form, the CDR3 reads TGTGCCAGCTCACTCTCGACAGGGGACCCTGGCTACACCTTC. Translation: CASSLSTGDPGYTF.